This T cell receptor (beta chain) is drawn from a study of T cell responses to AZD1222 COVID-19 vaccine. As to this clone: What it binds is not known.

General study findings and limits: Spike-wide coverage was observed for vaccine-associated CD4 TCRs, with dominant responses at 160-218 and 743-854. Nearly half of spike-specific TCRs reportedly target variant regions that are unmutated in the B.1.351 and B.1.1.7 variants. Clonal diversity may have been underestimated in mostly white British donors. Seropositive at baseline were only five or six AZD1222 recipients.

TCRdb keeps only in-frame clones here, not all; method: immunoSEQ multiplex PCR. Of roughly 150,000 clones listed, 92% are singletons. The starting material was peripheral blood, obtained 28 days after the second AZD1222 dose. The receptor was derived from an adult who received the AZD1222 COVID-19 vaccine.

The CDR3, as DNA: TGTGCCAGCAGCCAAGGGAATCAGCCCCAGCATTTT. Its translation is CASSQGNQPQHF. The chain joins TRBV3-1 (or the pseudogene TRBV3-2) to TRBJ1-5; D is uncertain. Trimming shortened V by 1 base and J by 4 bases, and 2 bases separated the two germline ends. Germline V CDR1 and CDR2: LGHDT, YNNKEL (reference sequence). The CDR3 extends over 12 amino acids.